These T cell receptor beta chains were read from a single sample in a study of lymphopenia after photon versus proton radiotherapy. TCRdb's copy holds only in-frame clones and misses some; the assay was immunoSEQ multiplex PCR. The data contain about 25,000 clones, roughly 87% of them singletons. Here the sequenced sample was peripheral blood, taken from a patient treated with photon-based radiotherapy. The receptors come from a man in his fifties with gastric cancer. Both conserved end residues are part of each CDR3. A D gene is named only where the DNA matches it firmly. Size is omitted from some rows. Given values are once, few, many or a class for expanded clones.

J gene	V gene	clone size	D gene	CDR3 protein	CDR3 DNA
TRBJ1-1	TRBV11-1	.	.	CASSIDSNTEAFF	TGTGCCAGCAGCATAGACAGCAACACTGAAGCTTTCTTT
TRBJ2-5	TRBV10-2	.	.	CASGPGPETQYF	TGCGCCAGCGGCCCGGGGCCAGAGACCCAGTACTTC
TRBJ2-7	TRBV11-2	once	.	CASSLHGRGYEQYF	TGTGCCAGCAGCTTACACGGCAGGGGTTACGAGCAGTACTTC
TRBJ2-2	TRBV12-5	.	.	CASGPPGIAAGELFF	TGTGCTAGTGGTCCCCCAGGGATAGCAGCCGGGGAGCTGTTTTTT
TRBJ1-4	TRBV6-1	.	TRBD1	CASSHRGTNEKLFF	TGTGCCAGCAGTCACAGGGGGACTAATGAAAAACTGTTTTTT
TRBJ2-7	TRBV11-2	.	.	CASSLGFPDRSYEQYF	TGTGCCAGCAGCTTAGGCTTCCCAGACAGGTCCTACGAGCAGTACTTC
TRBJ1-2	TRBV4-1	.	.	CASSQVTGISTYGYTF	TGCGCCAGCAGCCAAGTGACGGGGATTAGCACCTATGGCTACACCTTC
TRBJ1-5	TRBV18	.	.	CASSPRAAQPQHF	TGTGCCAGCTCACCGAGGGCTGCGCAGCCCCAGCATTTT
TRBJ2-7	TRBV5-5	.	.	CASSLEAGMTSEQYF	TGTGCCAGCAGCTTGGAAGCCGGCATGACCTCCGAGCAGTACTTC
TRBJ1-6	TRBV7-1	.	.	CASSLTSYNSPLHF	TGTGCCAGCAGCTTAACTTCCTATAATTCACCCCTCCACTTT
TRBJ2-7	TRBV5-1	.	.	CASSLSREQYF	TGCGCCAGCAGCTTGAGCCGCGAGCAGTACTTC
TRBJ1-2	TRBV6-1	.	.	CASSEALGILGYGYTF	TGTGCCAGCAGTGAAGCGCTCGGGATTTTGGGCTATGGCTACACCTTC
TRBJ1-2	TRBV2	few	.	CASSEALFGGYTF	TGTGCCAGCAGTGAAGCGCTTTTTGGTGGCTACACCTTC
TRBJ1-1	TRBV4-3	.	.	CASSLQGYGTEAFF	TGCGCCAGCAGCTTACAGGGATATGGCACTGAAGCTTTCTTT
TRBJ1-1	TRBV9	.	.	CASSMGGAATTEAFF	TGTGCCAGCAGCATGGGGGGGGCAGCGACCACTGAAGCTTTCTTT
TRBJ2-2	TRBV6-1	.	.	CASSGGGTGELFF	TGTGCCAGCAGTGGAGGGGGAACCGGGGAGCTGTTTTTT
TRBJ2-3	TRBV5-4	once	TRBD1	CASSLVSGTGVWNTQYF	TGTGCCAGCAGCTTGGTTTCCGGGACAGGGGTTTGGAATACGCAGTATTTT
TRBJ1-1	TRBV29-1	.	.	CSVDHKNTEAFF	TGCAGCGTTGACCACAAGAACACTGAAGCTTTCTTT
TRBJ1-4	TRBV19	once	TRBD1	CASSNRGPNEKLFF	TGTGCCAGTAGCAACAGGGGACCTAATGAAAAACTGTTTTTT
TRBJ2-2	TRBV5-1	.	TRBD1	CASRLRTGGSGELFF	TGCGCCAGCAGACTTAGGACAGGGGGCTCCGGGGAGCTGTTTTTT
TRBJ1-6	TRBV6-6	.	TRBD1	CATWGGGDNSPLHF	TGTGCAACATGGGGAGGGGGCGATAATTCACCCCTCCACTTT
TRBJ1-2	TRBV2	once	.	CASSFTRTYGYTF	TGTGCCAGCAGTTTTACTCGGACATATGGCTACACCTTC
TRBJ2-1	TRBV28	.	TRBD2	CASVGGEKQFF	TGTGCCAGCGTGGGGGGGGAGAAGCAGTTCTTC
TRBJ2-1	TRBV2	.	.	CARNSQPWPRFF	TGTGCCAGAAACAGTCAACCCTGGCCACGGTTCTTC
TRBJ2-7	TRBV5-6	.	.	CASSLGGSSYEQYF	TGTGCCAGCAGCTTAGGGGGGAGCTCCTACGAGCAGTACTTC
TRBJ1-6	TRBV9	.	TRBD1	CASSVARGRVSPLHF	TGTGCCAGCAGCGTAGCCAGGGGGAGGGTTTCACCCCTCCACTTT
TRBJ2-1	TRBV27	.	.	CASSLAGAYNEQFF	TGTGCCAGCAGTTTAGCGGGGGCGTACAATGAGCAGTTCTTC
TRBJ2-2	TRBV5-5	.	.	CASSLVLNTGELFF	TGTGCCAGCAGCTTGGTGCTTAACACCGGGGAGCTGTTTTTT
TRBJ1-2	TRBV20-1	.	.	CSAIEGGGYTF	TGCAGTGCTATCGAGGGTGGCGGCTACACCTTC
TRBJ2-6	TRBV2	.	TRBD1	CARSQGHGANVLTF	TGTGCCAGATCACAGGGGCACGGGGCCAACGTCCTGACTTTC
TRBJ1-6	TRBV5-1	few	TRBD1	CASSPDRVGNSPLHF	TGCGCCAGCAGCCCGGACAGGGTCGGGAATTCACCCCTCCACTTT
TRBJ2-1	TRBV9	.	.	CASSVDLEAVNEQFF	TGTGCCAGCAGCGTAGACCTAGAAGCCGTCAATGAGCAGTTCTTC
TRBJ2-3	TRBV5-5	.	.	CASSLTRKTDTQYF	TGTGCCAGCAGCTTGACTAGAAAGACAGATACGCAGTATTTT
TRBJ2-4	TRBV25-1	.	.	CASSEPGSKNIQYF	TGTGCCAGCAGTGAGCCCGGGAGTAAAAACATTCAGTACTTC
TRBJ2-1	TRBV7-8	once	.	CASSPDISYNEQFF	TGTGCCAGCAGCCCGGACATCTCCTACAATGAGCAGTTCTTC
TRBJ2-1	TRBV19	.	TRBD1	CASSQGVLRVREQFF	TGTGCCAGCTCCCAGGGGGTACTAAGGGTGCGGGAGCAGTTCTTC
TRBJ1-1	TRBV7-2	.	.	CASSFRRTPGIVF	TGTGCCAGCAGCTTCAGACGAACGCCGGGTATTGTCTTT
TRBJ2-3	TRBV7-2	.	.	CASSFSGLTDTQYF	TGTGCCAGCAGCTTCTCGGGTCTCACAGATACGCAGTATTTT
TRBJ2-5	TRBV30	.	.	CAFFHGGRETQYF	TGTGCCTTTTTTCACGGGGGGCGAGAGACCCAGTACTTC
TRBJ1-5	TRBV7-2	.	.	CASSLYDSGNQPQHF	TGTGCCAGCAGCTTATATGACAGTGGCAATCAGCCCCAGCATTTT
TRBJ2-2	TRBV5-6	.	TRBD1	CASSQGARDTGELFF	TGTGCCAGCAGCCAGGGGGCGCGGGACACCGGGGAGCTGTTTTTT
TRBJ2-3	TRBV30	.	TRBD2	CAWNGGGQWSADTQYF	TGTGCCTGGAACGGGGGGGGGCAGTGGTCGGCAGATACGCAGTATTTT
TRBJ2-7	TRBV27	once	TRBD2	CASSLTGGDNEQYF	TGTGCCAGCAGCTTAACGGGGGGGGACAACGAGCAGTACTTC